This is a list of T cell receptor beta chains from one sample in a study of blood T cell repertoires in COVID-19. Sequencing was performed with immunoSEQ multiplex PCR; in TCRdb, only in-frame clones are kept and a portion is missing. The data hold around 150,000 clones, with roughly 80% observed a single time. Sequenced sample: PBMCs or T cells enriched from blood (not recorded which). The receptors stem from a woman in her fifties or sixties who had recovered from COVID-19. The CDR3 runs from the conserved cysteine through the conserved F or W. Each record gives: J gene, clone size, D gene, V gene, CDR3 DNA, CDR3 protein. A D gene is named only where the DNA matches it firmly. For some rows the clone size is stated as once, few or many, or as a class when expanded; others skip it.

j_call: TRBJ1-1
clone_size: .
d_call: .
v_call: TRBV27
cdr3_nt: TGTGCCAGCAGTCCCCTGACAGTGGACACTGAAGCTTTCTTT
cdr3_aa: CASSPLTVDTEAFF

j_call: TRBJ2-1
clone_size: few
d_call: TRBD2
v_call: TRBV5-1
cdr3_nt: TGCGCCAGCACTGGACTAGCATCCAATGAGCAGTTCTTC
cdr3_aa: CASTGLASNEQFF

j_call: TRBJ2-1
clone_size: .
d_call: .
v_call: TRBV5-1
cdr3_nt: TGCGCCAGCAGCTGGGGGCAGGGAAGGTCCTACAATGAGCAGTTCTTC
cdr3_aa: CASSWGQGRSYNEQFF

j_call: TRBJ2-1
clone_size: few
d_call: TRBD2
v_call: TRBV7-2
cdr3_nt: TGTGCCAGCAGCCCAGATCCCTCGGGACTAGCCTACAATGAGCAGTTCTTC
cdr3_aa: CASSPDPSGLAYNEQFF

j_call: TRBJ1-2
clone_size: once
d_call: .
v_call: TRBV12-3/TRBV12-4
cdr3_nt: TGTGCCAGCAGTTGGGGGGGATCGGGCGGCTACACCTTC
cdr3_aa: CASSWGGSGGYTF

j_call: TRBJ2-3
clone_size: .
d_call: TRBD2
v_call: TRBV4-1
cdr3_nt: TGCGCCAGCAGCCAATCTAGCGGGGCGGCAGATACGCAGTATTTT
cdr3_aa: CASSQSSGAADTQYF

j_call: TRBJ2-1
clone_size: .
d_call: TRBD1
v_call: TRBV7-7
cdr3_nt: TGTGCCAGCAGCTTAGGGACAGGGTCCTACAATGAGCAGTTCTTC
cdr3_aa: CASSLGTGSYNEQFF

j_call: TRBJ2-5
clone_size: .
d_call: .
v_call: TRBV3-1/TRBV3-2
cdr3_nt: TGTGCCAGCAGCCAAGGTCAAGCCAAGGAGACCCAGTACTTC
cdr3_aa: CASSQGQAKETQYF

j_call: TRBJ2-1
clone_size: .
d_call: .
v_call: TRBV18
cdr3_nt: TGTGCCAGCTCACCACCCTCCCGAGCGGCAAATGAGCAGTTCTTC
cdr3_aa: CASSPPSRAANEQFF

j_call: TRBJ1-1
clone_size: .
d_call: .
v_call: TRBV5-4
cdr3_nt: TGTGCCAGCATGGGGGCCGACACTGAAGCTTTCTTT
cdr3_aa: CASMGADTEAFF

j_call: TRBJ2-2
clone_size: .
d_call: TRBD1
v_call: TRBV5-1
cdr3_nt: TGCGCCAGCAGCCCCGGGACAGAGAACACCGGGGAGCTGTTTTTT
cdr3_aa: CASSPGTENTGELFF

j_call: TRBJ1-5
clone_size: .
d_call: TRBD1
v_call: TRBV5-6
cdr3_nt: TGTGCCAGCAGCAGGGACAGGGGAATCGGTCAGCCCCAGCATTTT
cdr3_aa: CASSRDRGIGQPQHF

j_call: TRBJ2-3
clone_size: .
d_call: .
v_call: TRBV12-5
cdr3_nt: TGTGCTAGTTCCGAGGGCGGGGGCACAGATACGCAGTATTTT
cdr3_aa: CASSEGGGTDTQYF

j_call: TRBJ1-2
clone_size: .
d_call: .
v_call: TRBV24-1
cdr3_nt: TGTGCCACCAGTGATCCCGGACAGAATGGCTACACCTTC
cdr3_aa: CATSDPGQNGYTF

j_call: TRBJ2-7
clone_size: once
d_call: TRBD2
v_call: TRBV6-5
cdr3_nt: TGTGCCAGCAGTCTTCGGGGGGCCTACGAGCAGTACTTC
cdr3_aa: CASSLRGAYEQYF

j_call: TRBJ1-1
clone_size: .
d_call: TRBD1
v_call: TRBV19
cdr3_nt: TGTGCCTCCTATCCATCACAGGGGAAGGGCACTGAAGCTTTCTTT
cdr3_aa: CASYPSQGKGTEAFF

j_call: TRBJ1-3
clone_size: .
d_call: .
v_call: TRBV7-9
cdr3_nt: TGTGCCAGCAGCTTAGGGGCGGGAGCTGGAAACACCATATATTTT
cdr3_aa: CASSLGAGAGNTIYF

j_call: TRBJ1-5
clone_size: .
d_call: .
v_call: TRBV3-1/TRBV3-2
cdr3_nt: TGTGCCGGCAGCCCGACGGGATCGAGCAATCAGCCCCAGCATTTT
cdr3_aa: CAGSPTGSSNQPQHF

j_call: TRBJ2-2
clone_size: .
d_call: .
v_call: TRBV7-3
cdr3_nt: TGTGCCAGCAGCTTAATTCCAGGGGCCGGGGAGCTGTTTTTT
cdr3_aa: CASSLIPGAGELFF

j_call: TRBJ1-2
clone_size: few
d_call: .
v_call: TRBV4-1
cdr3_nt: TGCGCCAGCAGCCAAGATCCGACAGCCCGCTATGGCTACACCTTC
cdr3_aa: CASSQDPTARYGYTF

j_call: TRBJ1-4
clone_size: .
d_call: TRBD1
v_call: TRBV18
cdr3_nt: TGTGCCAGCTCACCAGGGACAGGGGGCGGTGAAAAACTGTTTTTT
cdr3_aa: CASSPGTGGGEKLFF

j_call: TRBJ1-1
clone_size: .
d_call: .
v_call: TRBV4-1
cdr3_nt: TGCGCCAGCAGCCAACCCGACAGGAACACTGAAGCTTTCTTT
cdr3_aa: CASSQPDRNTEAFF